The following is a T cell receptor beta chain sequence with its context. The data belong to a study of shared clonotypes between healthy human individuals. Terminally differentiated effector memory CD45RA+ cells were left out of the naive CD8 fraction, which was CD45RO-negative and positively selected for CCR7. The deep-level immunoSEQ assay was used. Original processing methods: ImmunoSEQ supplied junction-only sequences lacking quality scores, so filtering was different. Clones were read by immunoSEQ multiplex PCR, and TCRdb kept only the in-frame ones, dropping some. From that table come the V and J calls and clone size; the DNA was used to work out D and trimming. This table holds about 2.1 million clones, approximately 92% found once. The CDR3 covers 14 residues.

Sequencing input: naive CD8+ T cells from PBMCs. The sequence was collected from a man younger than 35 in good health. Some clones in this sample may be carry-over from other donors' samples. V gene TRBV21-1 combines with J gene TRBJ1-1. TRBV21-1 is described as a pseudogene. The CDR3 DNA follows: TGTGCCAGCAGCCCCGGGTGGGGGGGCTTGGGAGCTTTCTTT. Its protein product is CASSPGWGGLGAFF.